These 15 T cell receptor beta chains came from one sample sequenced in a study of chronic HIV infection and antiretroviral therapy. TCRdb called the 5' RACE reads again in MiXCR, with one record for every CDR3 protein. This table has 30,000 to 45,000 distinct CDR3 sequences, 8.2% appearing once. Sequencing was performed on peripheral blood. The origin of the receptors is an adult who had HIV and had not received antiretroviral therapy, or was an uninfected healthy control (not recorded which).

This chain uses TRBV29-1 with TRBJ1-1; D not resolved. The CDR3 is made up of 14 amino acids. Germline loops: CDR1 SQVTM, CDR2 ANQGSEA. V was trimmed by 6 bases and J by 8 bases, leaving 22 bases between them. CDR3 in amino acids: CSVESPRSPDEAFF. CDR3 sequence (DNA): TGCAGCGTCGAGAGTCCGAGGTCCCCTGACGAAGCTTTCTTT.

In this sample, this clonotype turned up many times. Here the CDR3 reads CSARFGGTYNEQFF. DNA of the CDR3: TGCAGTGCTAGATTTGGCGGCACCTACAATGAGCAGTTCTTC. The V gene is TRBV20-1, the J gene TRBJ2-1; D not resolved. Per the germline V gene, CDR1 is DFQATT and CDR2 is SNEGSKA (reference sequence). The CDR3 loop spans 14 amino acids. V was trimmed by 2 bases and J by 2 bases, leaving 10 bases between them.

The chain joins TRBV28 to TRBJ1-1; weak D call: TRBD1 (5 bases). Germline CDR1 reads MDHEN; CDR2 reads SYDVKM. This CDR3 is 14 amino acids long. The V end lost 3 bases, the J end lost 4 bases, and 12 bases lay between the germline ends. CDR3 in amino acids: CASSFGREFTEAFF. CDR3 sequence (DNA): TGTGCCAGCAGTTTTGGCAGGGAGTTCACTGAAGCTTTCTTT.

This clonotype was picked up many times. The DNA of the CDR3 is TGCAGCGTTGTTGCAGTGACTCAAGAGACCCAGTACTTC. It codes for CSVVAVTQETQYF. The chain has TRBV29-1 and TRBJ2-5; D gene ambiguous. V lost 4 bases to trimming and J lost 2 bases, with 11 bases between them. CDR1 is SQVTM, CDR2 ANQGSEA, per germline. The CDR3 has 13 amino acids.

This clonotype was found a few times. CDR3 nucleotide sequence: TGCGCCAGCAGCCAAGATAACAGGGGAGGACAGCCCCAGCATTTT. It translates to CASSQDNRGGQPQHF. V usage is TRBV4-1 and J usage is TRBJ1-5, with 7 bases fitting TRBD1. The V gene end was trimmed by 0 bases and the J gene end by 7 bases; junction bases not matched to a gene: 6. The CDR3 totals 15 residues. Germline CDR1 MGHRA, CDR2 YSYEKL.

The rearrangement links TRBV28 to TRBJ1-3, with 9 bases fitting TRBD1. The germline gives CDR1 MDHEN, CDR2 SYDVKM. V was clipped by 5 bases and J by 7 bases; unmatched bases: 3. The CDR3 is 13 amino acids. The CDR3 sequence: CASSADRGNTIYF. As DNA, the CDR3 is TGTGCCAGCAGTGCAGACAGGGGGAACACCATATATTTT.

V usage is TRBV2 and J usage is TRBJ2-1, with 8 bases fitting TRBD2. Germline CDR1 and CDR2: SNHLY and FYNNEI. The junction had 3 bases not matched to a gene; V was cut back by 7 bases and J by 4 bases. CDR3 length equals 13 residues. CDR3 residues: CASNREGYNEQFF. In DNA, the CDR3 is TGTGCCAGCAATCGGGAGGGATACAATGAGCAGTTCTTC.

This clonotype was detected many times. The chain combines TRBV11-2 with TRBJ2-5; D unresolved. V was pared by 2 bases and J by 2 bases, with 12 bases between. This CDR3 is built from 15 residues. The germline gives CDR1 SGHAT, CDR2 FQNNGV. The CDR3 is CASSLHWTSQETQYF. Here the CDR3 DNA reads TGTGCCAGCAGCTTACATTGGACGTCACAAGAGACCCAGTACTTC.

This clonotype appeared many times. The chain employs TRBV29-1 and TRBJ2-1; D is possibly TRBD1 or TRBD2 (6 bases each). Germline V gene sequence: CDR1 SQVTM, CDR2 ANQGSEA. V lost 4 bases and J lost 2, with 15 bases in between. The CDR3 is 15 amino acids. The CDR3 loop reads CSVALGGQPYNEQFF. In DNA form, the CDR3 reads TGCAGCGTTGCGCTAGGGGGGCAGCCCTACAATGAGCAGTTCTTC.

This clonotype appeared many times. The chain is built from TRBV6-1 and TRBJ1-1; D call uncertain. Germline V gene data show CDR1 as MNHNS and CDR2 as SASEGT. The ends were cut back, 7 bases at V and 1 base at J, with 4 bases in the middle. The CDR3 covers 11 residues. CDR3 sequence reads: CASTENTEAFF. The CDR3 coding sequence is TGTGCCAGCACAGAGAACACTGAAGCTTTCTTT.

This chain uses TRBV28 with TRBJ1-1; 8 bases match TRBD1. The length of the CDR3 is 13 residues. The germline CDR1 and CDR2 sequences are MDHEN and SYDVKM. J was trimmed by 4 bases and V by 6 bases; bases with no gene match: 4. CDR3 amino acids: CASRDTGGTEAFF. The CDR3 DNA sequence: TGTGCCAGCAGAGATACAGGGGGCACTGAAGCTTTCTTT.

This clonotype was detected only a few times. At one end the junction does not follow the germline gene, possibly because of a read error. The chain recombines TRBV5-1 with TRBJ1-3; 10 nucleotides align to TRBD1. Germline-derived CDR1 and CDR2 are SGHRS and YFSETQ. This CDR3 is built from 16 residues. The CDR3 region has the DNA TGCGCCAGCAGCTTGGGGCCGAGACAGGGGGCCAACACCGTATATTTT. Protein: CASSLGPRQGANTVYF.

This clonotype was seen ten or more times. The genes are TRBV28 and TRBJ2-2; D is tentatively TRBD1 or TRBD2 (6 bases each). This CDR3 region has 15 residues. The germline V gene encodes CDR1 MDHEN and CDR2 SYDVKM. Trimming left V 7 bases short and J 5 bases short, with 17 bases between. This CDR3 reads CASTFPGEETGELFF. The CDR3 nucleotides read TGTGCCAGCACTTTCCCAGGGGAGGAGACCGGGGAGCTGTTTTTT.

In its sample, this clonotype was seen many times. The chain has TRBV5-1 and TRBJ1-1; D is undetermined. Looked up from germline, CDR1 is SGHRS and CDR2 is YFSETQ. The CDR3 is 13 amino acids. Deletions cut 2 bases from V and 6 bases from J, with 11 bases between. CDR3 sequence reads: CASSFWGRAEAFF. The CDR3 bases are TGCGCCAGCAGCTTTTGGGGTCGCGCTGAAGCTTTCTTT.

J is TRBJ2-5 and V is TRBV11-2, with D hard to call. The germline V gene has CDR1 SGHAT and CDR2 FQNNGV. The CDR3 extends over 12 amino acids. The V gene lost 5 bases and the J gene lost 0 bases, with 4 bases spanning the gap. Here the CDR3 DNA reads TGTGCCAGCAGCAGACACCAAGAGACCCAGTACTTC. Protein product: CASSRHQETQYF.